Listed below are T cell receptor beta chains from one sample, sequenced in a study of blood T cell repertoires in COVID-19. Sequencing was performed with immunoSEQ multiplex PCR; in TCRdb, only in-frame clones are kept and a portion is missing. The repertoire holds approximately 440,000 clones, about nine tenths seen once, with around 0.64% in the top ten. The sequenced sample consisted of PBMCs or T cells enriched from blood (not recorded which). All receptors derive from a woman aged 18-29 years who had recovered from COVID-19. Both conserved end residues are part of each CDR3. The listing skips clone size in some rows; elsewhere it reads once, few, many or a size class.

TRBV6-5,NA,TRBJ2-3,CASSYSSRGDTQYF
TRBV29-1,NA,TRBJ1-1,CSVEGLLAEAFF
TRBV18,NA,TRBJ2-3,CASSLSWGGTDTQYF
TRBV6-5,few,TRBJ2-3,CASGRADTQYF
TRBV3-1/TRBV3-2,NA,TRBJ2-3,CASSPGITPSTDTQYF
TRBV30,NA,TRBJ1-2,CAWSQGGYGYTF
TRBV5-5,NA,TRBJ2-3,CASLAVRPGSSTDTQYF
TRBV5-5,NA,TRBJ1-2,CASSFFRGYRNGYTF
TRBV2,NA,TRBJ1-5,CASKYDRGGDQPQHF
TRBV18,NA,TRBJ1-2,CASSPTYIPTGMQEVNYGYTF
TRBV10-3,NA,TRBJ1-2,CATQGLLDYGYTF
TRBV18,NA,TRBJ1-4,CASSIPPTGGGEKLFF
TRBV3-1/TRBV3-2,NA,TRBJ1-2,CASSRGTRPLDAGPNYGYTF
TRBV5-6,once,TRBJ1-1,CASSTGFFSEAFF
TRBV5-5,NA,TRBJ2-7,CASSHTDEQYF
TRBV18,NA,TRBJ2-3,CASSPTTQSTDTQYF
TRBV7-2,NA,TRBJ2-2,CASSLAVDGELFF
TRBV30,NA,TRBJ1-2,CAWSPGTGSGDTF
TRBV7-9,NA,TRBJ2-2,CASSSAGTGSVGELFF
TRBV12-3/TRBV12-4,NA,TRBJ2-1,CASSSGWYNEQFF
TRBV5-1,NA,TRBJ1-1,CASSSTGTDTEAFF
TRBV28,NA,TRBJ1-1,CASSHGTGEWNTEAFF
TRBV7-3,NA,TRBJ1-1,CASSIQPNTEAFF
TRBV30,NA,TRBJ2-7,CAWNPGTGYEQYF
TRBV30,NA,TRBJ2-7,CAWTGSSVSEQYF
TRBV5-4,NA,TRBJ1-6,CASSYRDSNSPLHF
TRBV19,NA,TRBJ2-7,CASSIGQGGSYEQYF
TRBV7-9,NA,TRBJ2-7,CASSLGSGEQYF
TRBV28,NA,TRBJ2-1,CASSPLGGEQFF
TRBV4-1,NA,TRBJ2-1,CASSQDRNEQFF
TRBV5-4,NA,TRBJ2-5,CASSLLGQGGPPVQYF